These 19 T cell receptor beta chains share one sample of origin, sequenced in a study of early T cells in non-severe SARS-CoV-2 infection. From the 5' RACE reads, TCRdb called clonotypes with MiXCR, one entry per CDR3 protein. The sample yields around 60,000 distinct CDR3 sequences, more than 15% seen once. The sequences come from whole blood, collected at baseline. The receptors originated from an adult who was a healthcare worker with PCR-confirmed SARS-CoV-2 infection or an uninfected control (not recorded which).

This clonotype was counted only a few times. The chain links TRBV4-3 to TRBJ2-7; D is unclear. Looked up from germline, CDR1 is LGHNA and CDR2 is YSLEER. The CDR3 extends over 13 amino acids. The ends were cut back, 0 bases at V and 7 bases at J, with 10 bases in the middle. CDR3 DNA sequence: TGCGCCAGCAGCCAAGACCTCTTCGGGGAGCAGTACTTC. Translating gives CASSQDLFGEQYF.

The J gene is TRBJ2-7, the V gene TRBV30; D not certain. Trimming took 1 base from V and 2 from J, leaving 6 bases between them. The CDR3 length is 12 residues. CDR1 is GTSNPN and CDR2 is SVGIG in the germline V gene (reference sequence). The CDR3 spells CAWSEGTYEQYF. CDR3 nucleotides: TGTGCCTGGAGTGAAGGGACCTACGAGCAGTACTTC.

The chain uses TRBV7-2 and TRBJ2-7; D is ambiguous. V gave up 5 bases and J gave up 4 bases, with 15 bases separating them. The CDR3 length is 14 residues. Per the germline V gene, CDR1 is SGHTA and CDR2 is FQGNSA. CDR3 residues: CASSPSFGLYEQYF. The CDR3 nucleotides read TGTGCCAGCAGCCCCAGCTTTGGGTTGTACGAGCAGTACTTC.

The sample holds a few counts of this clonotype. The chain is built from TRBV25-1 and TRBJ2-1, with TRBD1 matching 8 bases. Germline values: CDR1 MGHDK, CDR2 SYGVNS. This CDR3 region has 16 residues. Trimming cost V 4 bases and J 4 bases; bases outside gene matches: 9. CDR3 loop: CASSGHRDRRYNEQFF. The CDR3 DNA reads as TGTGCCAGCAGTGGACACCGGGACAGGAGGTACAATGAGCAGTTCTTC.

The rearrangement joins TRBV27 to TRBJ2-1; 7 nucleotides align to TRBD1. The germline CDR1 and CDR2 sequences are MNHEY and SMNVEV (reference sequence). The CDR3 consists of 14 residues. J lost 7 bases, V lost 2 bases, and 5 bases had no gene match. The CDR3 spells CASSLTGVWNEQFF. The CDR3 DNA reads as TGTGCCAGCAGTTTAACAGGGGTTTGGAATGAGCAGTTCTTC.

This clonotype occurred a few times. The rearrangement uses TRBV5-1 and TRBJ2-7, with 7 nucleotides matching TRBD1. The CDR3 covers 15 residues. The junction had 7 bases not matched to a gene; V was cut back by 2 bases and J by 2 bases. The germline V gene has CDR1 SGHRS and CDR2 YFSETQ. CDR3 residues: CASSFSGTAPYEQYF. The CDR3 nucleotides read TGCGCCAGCAGCTTTTCCGGGACAGCCCCCTACGAGCAGTACTTC.

This chain joins TRBV27 and TRBJ2-7, with D unresolved. V shed 6 bases and J shed 0 bases, with 12 bases lying between them. The germline V gene has CDR1 MNHEY and CDR2 SMNVEV (reference sequence). The CDR3 length is 14 residues. The CDR3 region is CASSLLPNSYEQYF. CDR3 DNA: TGTGCCAGCAGCTTACTACCTAACTCCTACGAGCAGTACTTC.

In its sample, this clonotype was seen many times. The chain has TRBV2 and TRBJ2-1; D possibly uses TRBD1 or TRBD2 (6 bases each). CDR1 SNHLY and CDR2 FYNNEI come from the germline V gene. This CDR3 has 14 residues. Deletions cut 4 bases from V and 4 bases from J, with 11 bases between. CDR3 bases: TGTGCCAGCAGTGCTGGGGGGCCTTACAATGAGCAGTTCTTC. This translates into CASSAGGPYNEQFF.

The table lists this clonotype with a few counts. V gene TRBV4-1 combines with J gene TRBJ1-5; possible D gene TRBD1, 5 bases. The CDR3 has 16 amino acids. V dropped 1 base and J dropped 2 bases, with 12 bases sitting between them. Germline CDR1 and CDR2: MGHRA and YSYEKL. CDR3 bases: TGCGCCAGCAGCCAAGGAGCGGGGGTTGGCAATCAGCCCCAGCATTTT. Encoded protein: CASSQGAGVGNQPQHF.

This clonotype was seen a few times. The V and J genes are TRBV5-8 and TRBJ1-5; TRBD1 might be the D (5 bases). V lost 4 bases to trimming and J lost 3 bases, with 14 bases between them. The CDR3 extends over 15 amino acids. Germline loops: CDR1 SGHTS, CDR2 YDEGEE. CDR3 region: CASSARDGYNQPQHF. DNA of the CDR3: TGTGCCAGCAGCGCGCGGGACGGTTACAATCAGCCCCAGCATTTT.

V is TRBV4-1 and J is TRBJ2-7; D not certain. The V end was cut by 1 base, the J end by 7 bases, with 17 bases between. Per germline, CDR1 MGHRA and CDR2 YSYEKL. The CDR3 extends over 15 amino acids. Here the CDR3 reads CASSQVEKGIPEQYF. The DNA for the CDR3 is TGCGCCAGCAGCCAAGTAGAAAAAGGTATCCCTGAGCAGTACTTC.

The J gene is TRBJ2-7, the V gene TRBV28; the D gene could be TRBD1 or TRBD2 (6 bases each). The germline CDR1 and CDR2 sequences are MDHEN and SYDVKM. The CDR3 has 13 residues. Trimming left V 7 bases short and J 7 bases short, with 17 bases between. CDR3 bases: TGTGCCAGCAAGCCCCCTACAGGGAGGGAGCAGTACTTC. Translation: CASKPPTGREQYF.

V gene TRBV6-1 combines with J gene TRBJ2-6; 9 bases line up with TRBD1. The ends lost 7 bases at V and 2 bases at J; junction bases unmatched: 9. Germline-derived CDR1 and CDR2 are MNHNS and SASEGT. This CDR3 spans 17 amino acids. CDR3 sequence (DNA): TGTGCCAGCACCCTCCGGGACAGGGCTCCTGGGGCCAACGTCCTGACTTTC. Protein sequence: CASTLRDRAPGANVLTF.

This clonotype was picked up a small number of times. The chain has TRBV4-3 and TRBJ2-7; maybe TRBD1 (5 bases). The V end lost 4 bases, the J end lost 1 base, and 11 bases lay between the germline ends. The CDR3 has 14 residues. CDR1 is LGHNA and CDR2 is YSLEER in the germline V gene. In DNA, the CDR3 is TGCGCCAGCAGCCCCTCCCGGACATCCTACGAGCAGTACTTC. Translated, it gives CASSPSRTSYEQYF.

This clonotype was seen more than once but under ten times. The chain uses TRBV7-2 and TRBJ2-3, with TRBD2 identical over 9 bases. This CDR3 has 15 residues. Germline V gives CDR1 SGHTA, CDR2 FQGNSA. V was clipped by 1 base and J by 4 bases; unmatched bases: 3. The CDR3 DNA reads as TGTGCCAGCAGCTTAGGCGGGAGGGCCGCAGATACGCAGTATTTT. Amino acids: CASSLGGRAADTQYF.

This clonotype was seen only a few times. The V and J genes are TRBV20-1 and TRBJ2-7; weak D call: TRBD2 (5 bases). V lost 8 bases to trimming and J lost 0 bases, with 11 bases between them. The germline V gene encodes CDR1 DFQATT and CDR2 SNEGSKA (reference sequence). The CDR3 has 12 residues. CDR3 residues: CSFLRGSYEQYF. CDR3 in DNA: TGCAGTTTTTTACGGGGCTCCTACGAGCAGTACTTC.

This clonotype was observed at least ten times. The chain links TRBV6-2 or TRBV6-3 to TRBJ1-5; D call uncertain. V dropped 2 bases and J dropped 1 base, with 9 bases sitting between them. Germline V gene lookup returns CDR1 MNHEY and CDR2 SVGEGT. The CDR3 totals 15 residues. The DNA of the CDR3 is TGTGCCAGCAGTTACAAAGGGATGAGCAATCAGCCCCAGCATTTT. Its protein is CASSYKGMSNQPQHF.

This clonotype was recorded a few times. The genes are TRBV20-1 and TRBJ2-5; TRBD1 matches 8 bases. V lost 5 bases, J lost 1 base, and 9 bases stayed unmatched. CDR1 and CDR2 from the germline V gene are DFQATT and SNEGSKA (reference sequence). The CDR3 extends over 15 amino acids. In DNA, the CDR3 is TGCAGTGCTGCACAGGGGGGTTCGTCCCAAGAGACCCAGTACTTC. It specifies CSAAQGGSSQETQYF.

This clonotype has only a few counts. V usage is TRBV5-6 and J usage is TRBJ1-1; the D gene is possibly TRBD1 (6 bases). V dropped 6 bases and J dropped 0 bases, with 15 bases sitting between them. CDR3 length: 15 residues. The germline V gene has CDR1 SGHDT and CDR2 YYEEEE. CDR3 nucleotide sequence: TGTGCCAGCACCTCTCCCGGGACATTGAACACTGAAGCTTTCTTT. Protein product: CASTSPGTLNTEAFF.